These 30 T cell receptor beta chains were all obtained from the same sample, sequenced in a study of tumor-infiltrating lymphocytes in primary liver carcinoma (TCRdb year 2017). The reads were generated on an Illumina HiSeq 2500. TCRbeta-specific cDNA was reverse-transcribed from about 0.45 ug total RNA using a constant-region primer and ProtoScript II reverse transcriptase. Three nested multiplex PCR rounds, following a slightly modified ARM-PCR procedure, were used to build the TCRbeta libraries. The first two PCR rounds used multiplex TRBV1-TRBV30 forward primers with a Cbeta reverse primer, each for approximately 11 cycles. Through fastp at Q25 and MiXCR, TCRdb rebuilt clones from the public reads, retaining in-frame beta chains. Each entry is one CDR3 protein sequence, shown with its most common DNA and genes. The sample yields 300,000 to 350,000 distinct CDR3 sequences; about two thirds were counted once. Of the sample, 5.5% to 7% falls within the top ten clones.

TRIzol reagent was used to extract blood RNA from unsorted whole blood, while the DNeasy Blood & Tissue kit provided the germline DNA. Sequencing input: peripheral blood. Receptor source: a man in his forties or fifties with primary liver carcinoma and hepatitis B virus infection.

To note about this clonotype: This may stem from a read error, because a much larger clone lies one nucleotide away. Here the CDR3 reads CVSSELGLGAKNIQYF. CDR3 bases: TGTGTCAGCAGTGAACTAGGCCTGGGGGCCAAAAACATTCAGTACTTC. The chain carries TRBV6-1 and TRBJ2-4; tentative D call: TRBD2 (5 bases). The length of the CDR3 is 16 residues. CDR1 is MNHNS, CDR2 SASEGT, per germline.

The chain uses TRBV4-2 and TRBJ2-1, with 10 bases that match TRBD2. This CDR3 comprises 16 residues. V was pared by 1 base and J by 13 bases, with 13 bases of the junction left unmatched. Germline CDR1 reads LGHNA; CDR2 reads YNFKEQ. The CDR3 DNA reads TGTGCCAGCAGCCAAGGGCCAACTAGCGGGGCAAAAGAACAGTTCTTC. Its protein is CASSQGPTSGAKEQFF.

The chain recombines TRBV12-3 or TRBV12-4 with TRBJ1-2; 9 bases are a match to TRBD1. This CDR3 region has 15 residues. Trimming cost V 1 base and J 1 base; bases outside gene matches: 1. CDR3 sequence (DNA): TGTGCCAGCAGTTTAGGGACAGGGGTTAACTATGGCTACACCTTC. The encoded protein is CASSLGTGVNYGYTF.

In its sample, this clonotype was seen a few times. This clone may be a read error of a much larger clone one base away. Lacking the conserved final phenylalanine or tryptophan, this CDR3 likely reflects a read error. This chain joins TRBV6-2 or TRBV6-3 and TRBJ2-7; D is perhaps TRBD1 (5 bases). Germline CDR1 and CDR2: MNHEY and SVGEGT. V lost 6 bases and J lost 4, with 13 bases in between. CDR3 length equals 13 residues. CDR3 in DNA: TGTGCCAGCAGGGACACTGCCCCATACGAGCAGTACCTC. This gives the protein CASRDTAPYEQYL.

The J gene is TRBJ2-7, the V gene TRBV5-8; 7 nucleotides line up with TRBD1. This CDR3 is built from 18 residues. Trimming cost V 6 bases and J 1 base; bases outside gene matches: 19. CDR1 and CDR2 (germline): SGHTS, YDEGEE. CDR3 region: CASIETGVTYSLSYEQYF. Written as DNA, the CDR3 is TGTGCCAGCATCGAAACAGGGGTCACTTATTCGTTGTCCTACGAGCAGTACTTC.

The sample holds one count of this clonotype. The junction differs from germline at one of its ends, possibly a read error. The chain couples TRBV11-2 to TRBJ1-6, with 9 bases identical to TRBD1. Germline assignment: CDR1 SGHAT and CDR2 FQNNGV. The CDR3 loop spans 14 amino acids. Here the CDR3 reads CARSRTGVRSPPHF. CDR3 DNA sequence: TGTGCCAGGAGCCGGACAGGGGTTAGATCACCCCCCCACTTT. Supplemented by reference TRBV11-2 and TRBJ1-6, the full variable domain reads EAGVAQSPRYKIIEKRQSVAFWCNPISGHATLYWYQQILGQGPKLLIQFQNNGVVDDSQLPKDRFSAERLKGVDSTLKIQPAKLEDSAVYLCARSRTGVRSPPHFGNGTRLTVT.

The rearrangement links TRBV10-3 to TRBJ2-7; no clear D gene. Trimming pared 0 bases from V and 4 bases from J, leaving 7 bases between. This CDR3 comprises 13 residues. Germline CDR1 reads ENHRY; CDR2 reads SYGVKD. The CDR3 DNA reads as TGTGCCATCAGTGAGTCGGTGGGATACGAGCAGTACTTC. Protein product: CAISESVGYEQYF.

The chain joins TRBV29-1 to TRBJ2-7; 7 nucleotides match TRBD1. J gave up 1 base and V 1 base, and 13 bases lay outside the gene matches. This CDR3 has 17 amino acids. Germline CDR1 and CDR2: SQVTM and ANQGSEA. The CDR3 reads CSVEVLIRDSKSYEQYF. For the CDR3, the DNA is TGCAGCGTTGAAGTGTTAATCCGGGACAGTAAGTCCTACGAGCAGTACTTC.

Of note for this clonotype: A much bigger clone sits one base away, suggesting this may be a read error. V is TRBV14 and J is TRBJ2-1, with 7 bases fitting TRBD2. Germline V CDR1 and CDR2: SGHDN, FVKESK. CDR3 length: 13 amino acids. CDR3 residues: CDSSQLWREEQFF. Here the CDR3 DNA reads TGTGACAGCAGCCAACTATGGCGGGAGGAGCAGTTCTTC.

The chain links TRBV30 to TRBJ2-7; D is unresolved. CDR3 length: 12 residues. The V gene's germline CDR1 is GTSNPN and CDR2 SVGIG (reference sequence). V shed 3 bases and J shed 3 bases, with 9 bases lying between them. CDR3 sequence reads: CAWRIDGYEQYF. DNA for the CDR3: TGTGCCTGGAGGATCGATGGCTACGAGCAGTACTTC.

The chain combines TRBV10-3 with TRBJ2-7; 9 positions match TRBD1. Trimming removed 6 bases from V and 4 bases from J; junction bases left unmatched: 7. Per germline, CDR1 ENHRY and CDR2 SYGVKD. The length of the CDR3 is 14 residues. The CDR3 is CAIRPGQGGYEQYF. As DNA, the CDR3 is TGTGCCATCAGGCCGGGACAGGGAGGGTACGAGCAGTACTTC.

CDR3: CASSLVVAGNEQFF. The CDR3 DNA follows: TGCGCCAGCAGCTTGGTTGTGGCAGGCAATGAGCAGTTCTTC. V usage is TRBV5-1 and J usage is TRBJ2-1; D unresolved. Trimming took 0 bases from V and 6 from J, leaving 10 bases between them. Germline values: CDR1 SGHRS, CDR2 YFSETQ. This CDR3 is built from 14 residues.

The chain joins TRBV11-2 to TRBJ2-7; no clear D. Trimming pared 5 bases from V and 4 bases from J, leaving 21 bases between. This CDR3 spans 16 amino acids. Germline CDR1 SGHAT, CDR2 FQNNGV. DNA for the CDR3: TGTGCCAGCAGCCATAGTGGCAGATTCTGGATGTACGAGCAGTACTTC. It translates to CASSHSGRFWMYEQYF.

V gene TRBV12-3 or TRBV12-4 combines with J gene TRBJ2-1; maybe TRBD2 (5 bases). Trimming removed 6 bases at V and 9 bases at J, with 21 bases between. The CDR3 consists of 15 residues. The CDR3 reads CASSLANGKLIEQFF. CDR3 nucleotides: TGTGCCAGCAGCCTCGCTAACGGGAAGTTGATTGAGCAGTTCTTC.

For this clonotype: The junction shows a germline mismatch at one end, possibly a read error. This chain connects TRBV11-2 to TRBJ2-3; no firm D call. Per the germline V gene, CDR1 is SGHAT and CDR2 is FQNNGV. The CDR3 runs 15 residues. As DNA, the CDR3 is TGTGTCAGCAACTTTCCTGCGGAAGGAGTAGATACGCAGTATTTT. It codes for CVSNFPAEGVDTQYF.

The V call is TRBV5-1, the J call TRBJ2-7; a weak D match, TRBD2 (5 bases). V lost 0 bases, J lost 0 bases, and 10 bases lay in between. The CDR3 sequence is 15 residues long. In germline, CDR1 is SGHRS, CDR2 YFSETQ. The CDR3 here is CASSLVPGSSYEQYF. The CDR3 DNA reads TGCGCCAGCAGCTTGGTTCCGGGAAGCTCCTACGAGCAGTACTTC.

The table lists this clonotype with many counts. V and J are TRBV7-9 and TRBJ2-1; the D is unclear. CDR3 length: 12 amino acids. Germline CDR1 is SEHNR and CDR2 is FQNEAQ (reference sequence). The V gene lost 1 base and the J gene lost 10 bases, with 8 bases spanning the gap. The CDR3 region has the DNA TGTGCCAGCAGCTTAGTTAACCAAGAGCAGTTCTTC. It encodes CASSLVNQEQFF.

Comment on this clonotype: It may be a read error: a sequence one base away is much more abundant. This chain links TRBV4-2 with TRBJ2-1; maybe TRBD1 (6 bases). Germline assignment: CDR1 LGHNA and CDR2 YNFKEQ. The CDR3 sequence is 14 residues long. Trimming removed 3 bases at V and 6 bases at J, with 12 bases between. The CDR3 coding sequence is TGTGCCAGCAGCCACGACAGGTCTCGCAATGAGCAGTTCTTC. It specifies CASSHDRSRNEQFF.

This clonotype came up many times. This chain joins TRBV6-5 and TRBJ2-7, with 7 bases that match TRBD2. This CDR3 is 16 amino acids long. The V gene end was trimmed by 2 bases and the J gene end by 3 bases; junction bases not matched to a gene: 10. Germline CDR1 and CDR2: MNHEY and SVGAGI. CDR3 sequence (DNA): TGTGCCAGCAGTTACCCCCGGGTTGGGGGGGACTACGAGCAGTACTTC. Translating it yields CASSYPRVGGDYEQYF.

CDR3 protein: CASSGIGVTEAFF. The DNA of the CDR3 is TGTGCCAGCAGCGGTATAGGGGTCACTGAAGCTTTCTTT. The chain employs TRBV6-2 or TRBV6-3 and TRBJ1-1, with TRBD1 as a possible D gene (5 bases). The CDR3 length is 13 residues. Germline V gene lookup returns CDR1 MNHEY and CDR2 SVGEGT. V dropped 6 bases and J dropped 4 bases, with 12 bases sitting between them.

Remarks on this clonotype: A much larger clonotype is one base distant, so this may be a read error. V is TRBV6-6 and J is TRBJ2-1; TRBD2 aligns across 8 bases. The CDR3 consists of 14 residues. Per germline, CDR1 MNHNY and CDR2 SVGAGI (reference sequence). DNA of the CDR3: TGTGCCAGCGCGAGCGGGAGCCCCTACAATGAGCAGTCCTTC. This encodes CASASGSPYNEQSF.

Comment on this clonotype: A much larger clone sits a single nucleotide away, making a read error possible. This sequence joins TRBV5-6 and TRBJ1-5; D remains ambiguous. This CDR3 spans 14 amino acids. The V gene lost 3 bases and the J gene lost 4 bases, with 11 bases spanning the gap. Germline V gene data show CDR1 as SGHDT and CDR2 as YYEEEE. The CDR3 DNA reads TGTGCCAGCAGCTCCGGGGTGGCGAATCAGCCCCAGCATTTT. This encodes CASSSGVANQPQHF. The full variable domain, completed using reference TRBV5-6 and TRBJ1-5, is DAGVTQSPTHLIKTRGQQVTLRCSPKSGHDTVSWYQQALGQGPQFIFQYYEEEERQRGNFPDRFSGHQFPNYSSELNVNALLLGDSALYLCASSSGVANQPQHFGDGTRLSIL.

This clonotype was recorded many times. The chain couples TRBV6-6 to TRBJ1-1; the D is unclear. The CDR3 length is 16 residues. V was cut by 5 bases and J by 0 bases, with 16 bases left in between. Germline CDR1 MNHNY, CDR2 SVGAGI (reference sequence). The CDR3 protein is CASSKEGNNMNTEAFF. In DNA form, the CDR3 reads TGTGCCAGCAGTAAGGAGGGTAACAATATGAACACTGAAGCTTTCTTT.

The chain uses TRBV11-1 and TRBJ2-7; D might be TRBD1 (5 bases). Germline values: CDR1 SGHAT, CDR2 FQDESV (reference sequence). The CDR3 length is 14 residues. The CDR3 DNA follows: TGTGTCATCAGCTTAGAGGCAGGGCCGAGCGAGCAGTACTTC. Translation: CVISLEAGPSEQYF.

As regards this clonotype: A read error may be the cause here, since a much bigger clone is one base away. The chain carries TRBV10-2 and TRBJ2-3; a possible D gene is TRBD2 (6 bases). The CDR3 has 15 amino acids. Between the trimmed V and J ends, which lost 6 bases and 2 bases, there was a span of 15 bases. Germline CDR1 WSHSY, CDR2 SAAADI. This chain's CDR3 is CASRKGLGNTDTQYF. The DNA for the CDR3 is TGCGCCAGCAGGAAGGGACTGGGGAACACAGATACGCAGTATTTT.

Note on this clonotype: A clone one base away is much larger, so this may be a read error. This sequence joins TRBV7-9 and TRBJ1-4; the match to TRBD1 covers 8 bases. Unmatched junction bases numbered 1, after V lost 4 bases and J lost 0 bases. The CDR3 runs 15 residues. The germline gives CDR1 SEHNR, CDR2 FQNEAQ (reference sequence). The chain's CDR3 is CASSSRGPTNEKLFF. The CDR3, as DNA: TGTGCCAGCAGCTCCAGGGGGCCAACTAATGAAAAACTGTTTTTT.

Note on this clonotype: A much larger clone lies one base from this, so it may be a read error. In nucleotides, the CDR3 is TGTGCCAGCAGTTACGTTGCCGGTGGACCTGATGAAAAACTGTTTTTT. It encodes CASSYVAGGPDEKLFF. The chain carries TRBV6-6 and TRBJ1-4; D ambiguous. Trimming removed 2 bases from V and 6 bases from J, with 16 bases in between. Germline CDR1 reads MNHNY; CDR2 reads SVGAGI (reference sequence). There are 16 residues in the CDR3.

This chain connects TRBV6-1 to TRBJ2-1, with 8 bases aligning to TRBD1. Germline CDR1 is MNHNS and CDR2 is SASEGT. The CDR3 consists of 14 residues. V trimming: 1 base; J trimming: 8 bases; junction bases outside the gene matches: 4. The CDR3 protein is CASSEGYRGYEQFF. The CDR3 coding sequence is TGTGCCAGCAGTGAAGGGTACAGGGGGTATGAGCAGTTCTTC.

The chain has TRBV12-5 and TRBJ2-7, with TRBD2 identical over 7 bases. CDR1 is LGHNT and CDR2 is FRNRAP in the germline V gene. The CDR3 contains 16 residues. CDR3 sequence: CVSSWGPAGDGNEQYF. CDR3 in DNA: TGTGTCAGCAGTTGGGGTCCGGCGGGGGACGGGAACGAGCAGTACTTC. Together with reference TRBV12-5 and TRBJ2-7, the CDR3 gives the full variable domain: DARVTQTPRHKVTEMGQEVTMRCQPILGHNTVFWYRQTMMQGLELLAYFRNRAPLDDSGMPKDRFSAEMPDATLATLKIQPSEPRDSAVYFCVSSWGPAGDGNEQYFGPGTRLTVT.

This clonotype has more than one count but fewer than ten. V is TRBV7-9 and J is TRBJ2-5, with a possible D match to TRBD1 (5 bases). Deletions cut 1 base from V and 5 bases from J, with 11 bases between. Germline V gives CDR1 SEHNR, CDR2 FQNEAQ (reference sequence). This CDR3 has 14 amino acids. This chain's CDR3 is CASSLDAGLETQYF. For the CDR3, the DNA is TGTGCCAGCAGCTTAGATGCAGGGCTGGAGACCCAGTACTTC.